This record looks at one T cell receptor beta chain sequence and its context. TCRdb's table, derived via immunoSEQ multiplex PCR, lists solely in-frame clones and lacks some. The sample contains approximately 97,000 clones, under 95% of which appear only once. This CDR3 comprises 16 residues. Germline loops: CDR1 GTSNPN, CDR2 SVGIG (reference sequence). The V and J ends lost 3 bases and 7 bases, in that order; junction bases with no gene match: 9. The data were taken from a study of control samples from healthy donors and cancer patients. This clonotype was sampled from a woman aged 18-29 years in good health. V is TRBV30 and J is TRBJ2-1; 13 bases map to TRBD2. Material: blood. The CDR3 sequence is CAWRTRLAGGQNEQFF. The CDR3 DNA sequence: TGTGCCTGGAGGACAAGACTAGCGGGAGGCCAGAATGAGCAGTTCTTC.